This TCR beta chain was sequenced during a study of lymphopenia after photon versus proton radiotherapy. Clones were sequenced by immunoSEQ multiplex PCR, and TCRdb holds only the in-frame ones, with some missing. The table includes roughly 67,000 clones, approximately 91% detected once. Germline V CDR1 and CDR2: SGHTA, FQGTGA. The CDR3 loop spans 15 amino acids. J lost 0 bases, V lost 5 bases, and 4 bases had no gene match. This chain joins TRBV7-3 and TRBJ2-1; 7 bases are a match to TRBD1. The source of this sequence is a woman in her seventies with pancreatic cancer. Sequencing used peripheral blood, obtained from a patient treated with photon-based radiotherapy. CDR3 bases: TGTGCCAGCAGCCTACAGGGGCCCTCCTACAATGAGCAGTTCTTC. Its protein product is CASSLQGPSYNEQFF.